This TCR beta chain was sequenced in a study of blood T cell repertoires in COVID-19 (dated by TCRdb to the early 2020s). Regarding the complete study: Samples covering the acute and convalescent phases of COVID-19 were provided by collaborators in the United States, Italy and Spain. The material from the prospective study consisted of cDNA or gDNA derived from T cells, B-cell-depleted T cells, or PBMCs. Subjects who had been exposed to COVID-19, were actively infected with it, or had recovered from it provided the deeply sampled blood TCRbeta repertoires that made up the dataset. The repertoires were released in a freely available public database meant as a resource for research on the immune response to SARS-CoV-2. The samples were drawn from two sources: the first 160 participants of the ongoing ImmuneRACE study, and 950 to 1,500 subjects contributed by 6 global collaborators. A de-identified subject ID, COVID-19 status, age in years and sex were almost always included in the sample metadata. HLA class I and class II types, where available, came from metadata supplied by the sample provider rather than from assay-based typing. General study outcomes and caveats: The quantity of clinical and demographic metadata differed by source and by participant and was supplied without curation.

The collaborating institutions used their own protocols to collect whole blood in K2EDTA tubes. For TCRbeta analysis, collaborators shipped samples as frozen whole blood, isolated PBMCs, or DNA extracted from either of those sample types. The germline V gene gives CDR1 as LGHNA and CDR2 as YSLEER. After removal of 1 base from V and 4 bases from J, the junction retains 5 bases not matched to a gene. Measured from the cysteine to the phenylalanine, the CDR3 is 15 residues long. The kept DNA is CDR3 alone, 45 bases in frame from the first base. A note on this clone: Its antigen is not yet known. Per-base quality was not reported, and no clone a single base away is much larger than it.

The immunoSEQ Assay, a bias-controlled multiplex PCR, was used to amplify TCRbeta CDR3 regions from genomic DNA. On the authors' methods: Nucleated cell counts per sample were estimated from amplification of reference gene primers within the assay. Sequence reads were collapsed and filtered to measure the absolute abundance of every unique TCRbeta CDR3 rearrangement. For each sample, productive Simpson clonality was calculated as the square root of Simpson's diversity index over productive rearrangements. The table comes from immuneACCESS by way of TCRdb, which keeps in-frame sequences with V and J called. Part of the clones is missing from these tables; in studies checked, under half for an unresolved V gene and the rest for unknown reasons. V, J and clone size are those of that table, while D and trimming were read from the DNA. The sample yields fewer than 250,000 clones; roughly 80% were counted once. The ten most abundant clones make up around 7.2% of the sample.

The chain was built from TRBV4-3 and TRBJ2-3, and 7 junctional nucleotides match TRBD2. This sequence was found in a woman aged 50 to 60 with acute or convalescent COVID-19. Sequenced: peripheral blood. The CDR3 is CASSQVRGGADTQYF. The DNA reads TGCGCCAGCAGCCAAGTGCGGGGAGGGGCAGATACGCAGTATTTT.